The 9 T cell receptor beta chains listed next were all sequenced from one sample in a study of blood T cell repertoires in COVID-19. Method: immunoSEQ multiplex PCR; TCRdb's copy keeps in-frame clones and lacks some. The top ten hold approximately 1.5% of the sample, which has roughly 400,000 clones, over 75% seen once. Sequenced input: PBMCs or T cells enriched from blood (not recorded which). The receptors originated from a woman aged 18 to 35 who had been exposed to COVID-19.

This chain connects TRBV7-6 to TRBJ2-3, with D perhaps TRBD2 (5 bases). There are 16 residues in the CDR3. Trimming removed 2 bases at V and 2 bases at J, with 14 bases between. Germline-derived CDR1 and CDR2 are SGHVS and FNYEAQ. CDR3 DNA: TGTGCCAGCAGCTTATCGGGAAATCTTGACACAGATACGCAGTATTTT. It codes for CASSLSGNLDTDTQYF.

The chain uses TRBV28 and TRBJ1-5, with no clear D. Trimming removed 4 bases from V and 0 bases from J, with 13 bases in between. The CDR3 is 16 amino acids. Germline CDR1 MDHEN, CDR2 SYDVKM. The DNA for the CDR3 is TGTGCCAGCAGTTCGGTCATGAGAGGTAGCAATCAGCCCCAGCATTTT. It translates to CASSSVMRGSNQPQHF.

The CDR3 DNA reads TGTGCCAGCAGCCAACCCACAGGGGGCCCGGTTGAAGCTTTCTTT. Amino acids: CASSQPTGGPVEAFF. The chain couples TRBV28 to TRBJ1-1, with TRBD1 matching 9 bases. The CDR3 extends over 15 amino acids. The germline CDR1 and CDR2 sequences are MDHEN and SYDVKM. Losses at the gene ends were 6 bases for V and 7 bases for J; bases not matched to a gene: 12. The whole variable domain, remainder taken from reference TRBV28 and TRBJ1-1, is DVKVTQSSRYLVKRTGEKVFLECVQDMDHENMFWYRQDPGLGLRLIYFSYDVKMKEKGDIPEGYSVSREKKERFSLILESASTNQTSMYLCASSQPTGGPVEAFFGQGTRLTVV.

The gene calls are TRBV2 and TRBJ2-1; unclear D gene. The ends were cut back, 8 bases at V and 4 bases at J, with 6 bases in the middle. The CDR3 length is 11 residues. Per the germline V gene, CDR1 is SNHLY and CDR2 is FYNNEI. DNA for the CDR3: TGTGCCAGCTCCCTTTACAATGAGCAGTTCTTC. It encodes CASSLYNEQFF. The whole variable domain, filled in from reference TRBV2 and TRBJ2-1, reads EPEVTQTPSHQVTQMGQEVILRCVPISNHLYFYWYRQILGQKVEFLVSFYNNEISEKSEIFDDQFSVERPDGSNFTLKIRSTKLEDSAMYFCASSLYNEQFFGPGTRLTVL.

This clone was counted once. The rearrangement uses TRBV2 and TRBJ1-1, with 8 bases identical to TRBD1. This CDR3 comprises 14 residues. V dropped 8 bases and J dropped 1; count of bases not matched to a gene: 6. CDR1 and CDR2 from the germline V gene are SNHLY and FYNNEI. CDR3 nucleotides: TGTGCCAGCCCCTGGACAGGGAAGAACACTGAAGCTTTCTTT. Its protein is CASPWTGKNTEAFF.

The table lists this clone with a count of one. Written as DNA, the CDR3 is TGTGCCACCCTTAGGGGACAGGTATCTAACTATGGCTACACCTTC. Protein sequence: CATLRGQVSNYGYTF. V gene TRBV28 combines with J gene TRBJ1-2; 8 bases are shared with TRBD1. Germline lookup yields CDR1 MDHEN and CDR2 SYDVKM. The CDR3 contains 15 residues. Trimming removed 10 bases from V and 0 bases from J; junction bases left unmatched: 10.

The DNA of the CDR3 is TGTGCCAGCAGTGACGGGCCGGCGGGGGCTTTCTTT. Its protein product is CASSDGPAGAFF. The J gene is TRBJ1-1, the V gene TRBV6-1; D is unclear. CDR3 length: 12 residues. The V gene's germline CDR1 is MNHNS and CDR2 SASEGT. Trimming cost V 3 bases and J 11 bases, with 13 bases left between them.

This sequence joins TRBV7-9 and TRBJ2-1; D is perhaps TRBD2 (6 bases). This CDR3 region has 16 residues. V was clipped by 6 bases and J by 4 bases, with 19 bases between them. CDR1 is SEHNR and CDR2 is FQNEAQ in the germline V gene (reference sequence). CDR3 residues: CASRNRVAGQYNEQFF. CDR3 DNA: TGTGCCAGCAGAAACCGGGTCGCGGGGCAGTACAATGAGCAGTTCTTC.

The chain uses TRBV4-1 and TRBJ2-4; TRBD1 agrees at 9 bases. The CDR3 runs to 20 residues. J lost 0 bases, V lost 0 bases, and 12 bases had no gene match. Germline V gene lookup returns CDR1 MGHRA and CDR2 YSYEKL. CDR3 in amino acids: CASSQDEGQGRVGAKNIQYF. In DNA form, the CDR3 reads TGCGCCAGCAGCCAAGATGAAGGACAGGGGAGGGTAGGAGCCAAAAACATTCAGTACTTC.